The clone carrying this T cell receptor beta chain was observed many times. The antigen is unknown. The V and J ends lost 4 bases and 5 bases respectively, with 13 bases between them. The CDR3 is 13 amino acids. Germline V CDR1 and CDR2: SGHDT, YYEEEE. The data derive from a study of response to subunit inactivated influenza vaccine. Study-wide findings and caveats: The authors suggested that every seasonal influenza vaccination recruits few new T cells.

TCRdb reprocessed the RT-PCR reads with MiXCR, giving one entry per CDR3 protein. The sample carries over 750,000 distinct CDR3 sequences, 20% to 25% recorded once. Sequenced here: PBMCs from blood, sampled roughly 5 days after vaccination. The chain uses TRBV5-6 and TRBJ2-7, with D hard to call. The receptor's source is a man between 45 and 60 years old who received an inactivated influenza vaccine. CDR3 bases: TGTGCCAGCAGCGGAGTCGGGTTGCACGAGCAGTACTTC. This sequence encodes CASSGVGLHEQYF. The entire variable domain, with the rest obtained from reference TRBV5-6 and TRBJ2-7, is as follows: DAGVTQSPTHLIKTRGQQVTLRCSPKSGHDTVSWYQQALGQGPQFIFQYYEEEERQRGNFPDRFSGHQFPNYSSELNVNALLLGDSALYLCASSGVGLHEQYFGPGTRLTVT.